This TCR beta chain was obtained from a study of lymphopenia after photon versus proton radiotherapy. Concerning this clone itself: Distinct nucleotide sequences in the sample also encode this CDR3.

Using immunoSEQ multiplex PCR, the repertoire was profiled, and TCRdb retains in-frame clones only, with some absent. The table shows approximately 150,000 clones, with roughly nine tenths occurring only once. With 6 bases clipped from V and 6 bases from J, the junction kept 4 bases outside the gene matches. Germline V gene data show CDR1 as KGHSH and CDR2 as LQKENI. The CDR3 is made up of 12 amino acids. This clonotype originated in a man between 45 and 60 years old with gastric cancer. This sequence joins TRBV18 and TRBJ2-7; 8 bases fit TRBD1. The starting material was peripheral blood, obtained from a patient treated with photon-based radiotherapy. The CDR3 coding sequence is TGTGCCAGCTCGTTGGACAGGGCCGAGCAGTACTTC. As protein: CASSLDRAEQYF.